The 17 T cell receptor beta chains below were found in one sample sequenced in a study of cytomegalovirus exposure and HLA in healthy donors. Primers included in the PCR were 60 Vbeta and 13 Jbeta primers. Profiling relied on immunoSEQ multiplex PCR, and the TCRdb table lists in-frame clones only, not all of them. Across about 170,000 clones, the top ten clones capture 1.3% of the sample. Source material: PBMCs. These receptors were collected from a woman aged 55-75 years in good health and CMV-seronegative.

This chain joins TRBV5-1 and TRBJ2-5, with D unresolved. Germline values: CDR1 SGHRS, CDR2 YFSETQ. The CDR3 is 14 amino acids. V lost 0 bases to trimming and J lost 5 bases, with 11 bases between them. The CDR3 protein is CASSLVADVETQYF. The CDR3 DNA is TGCGCCAGCAGCTTGGTGGCAGATGTTGAGACCCAGTACTTC.

The DNA of the CDR3 is TGTGCCAGCAGCTCTGGGGCCCCCGGCCTTCAGCCCCAGCATTTT. It is translated as CASSSGAPGLQPQHF. The chain joins TRBV5-8 to TRBJ1-5; weak D call: TRBD1 (5 bases). CDR3 length equals 15 residues. Germline V lookup: CDR1 SGHTS, CDR2 YDEGEE. Deletions cut 3 bases from V and 6 bases from J, with 16 bases between.

V is TRBV6-5 and J is TRBJ2-2, with 9 bases identical to TRBD1. Germline lookup yields CDR1 MNHEY and CDR2 SVGAGI. V dropped 5 bases and J dropped 5; count of bases not matched to a gene: 6. This CDR3 is 15 amino acids long. CDR3 coding DNA: TGTGCCAGCAGTACCCGGACAGGGGTGACCGGGGAGCTGTTTTTT. Translated: CASSTRTGVTGELFF.

The chain recombines TRBV18 with TRBJ1-1, with a tentative D call TRBD1 (5 bases). V was pared by 3 bases and J by 2 bases, with 13 bases between. The CDR3 spans 15 residues. Looked up from germline, CDR1 is KGHSH and CDR2 is LQKENI. CDR3 sequence reads: CASSPARQGNTEAFF. CDR3 coding DNA: TGTGCCAGCTCACCGGCGAGGCAGGGTAACACTGAAGCTTTCTTT.

A remark on this clone: Other DNA sequences in the sample encode the same CDR3. The rearrangement links TRBV6-1 to TRBJ1-2, with D perhaps matching TRBD1 (5 bases). The V gene's germline CDR1 is MNHNS and CDR2 SASEGT. This CDR3 contains 14 residues. The V gene lost 5 bases and the J gene lost 5 bases, with 15 bases spanning the gap. CDR3 amino acids: CASSPGGGDYGYTF. DNA of the CDR3: TGTGCCAGCAGTCCAGGCGGGGGAGATTATGGCTACACCTTC.

The J gene is TRBJ2-7, the V gene TRBV29-1; possible D gene TRBD1, 7 bases. V lost 2 bases and J lost 3, with 14 bases in between. Germline CDR1 is SQVTM and CDR2 is ANQGSEA. The length of the CDR3 is 14 residues. CDR3 loop: CSVERRGLRYEQYF. The CDR3 bases are TGCAGCGTTGAAAGGAGGGGGCTTCGCTACGAGCAGTACTTC.

The V gene is TRBV10-3, the J gene TRBJ1-1, with D perhaps TRBD1 (6 bases). The CDR3 is 15 residues long. Germline assignment: CDR1 ENHRY and CDR2 SYGVKD. Deletions cut 9 bases from V and 0 bases from J, with 17 bases between. The CDR3 loop is CAIKRQDAMNTEAFF. The CDR3 coding sequence is TGTGCCATAAAAAGACAGGATGCTATGAACACTGAAGCTTTCTTT.

The V gene is TRBV19, the J gene TRBJ2-3; 9 bases are shared with TRBD1. V dropped 4 bases and J dropped 2; count of bases not matched to a gene: 4. The CDR3 has 15 amino acids. The V gene's germline CDR1 is LNHDA and CDR2 SQIVND (reference sequence). The CDR3 region is CASSTGQGNTDTQYF. The CDR3 DNA sequence: TGTGCCAGTAGTACGGGACAGGGCAACACAGATACGCAGTATTTT.

The CDR3 loop reads CASSSGLTLGETQYF. CDR3 bases: TGTGCCAGCAGCAGCGGACTCACCCTGGGGGAGACCCAGTACTTC. The V call is TRBV11-1, the J call TRBJ2-5; TRBD2 might be the D (5 bases). Trimming cost V 5 bases and J 5 bases, with 18 bases left between them. The CDR3 covers 15 residues. Germline CDR1 reads SGHAT; CDR2 reads FQDESV (reference sequence).

The CDR3 DNA sequence: TGCGCCAGCAGCTTGCTGGCGGGGGCTGGCGAGCAGTACTTC. Translation gives CASSLLAGAGEQYF. The J gene is TRBJ2-7, the V gene TRBV5-1, with TRBD2 as a possible D gene (7 bases). The CDR3 consists of 14 residues. Germline V gene sequence: CDR1 SGHRS, CDR2 YFSETQ. Trimming took 1 base from V and 6 from J, leaving 14 bases between them.

The chain joins TRBV4-3 to TRBJ1-1; 7 bases agree with TRBD1. Germline V gene sequence: CDR1 LGHNA, CDR2 YSLEER. CDR3 length equals 15 residues. V lost 0 bases and J lost 7; bases outside the gene matches: 8. CDR3 amino acids: CASSQDLTGEIEAFF. CDR3 DNA sequence: TGCGCCAGCAGCCAAGATTTAACAGGGGAGATTGAAGCTTTCTTT.

The V gene is TRBV5-1, the J gene TRBJ2-7, with 7 nucleotides matching TRBD2. This CDR3 has 16 residues. J lost 0 bases, V lost 3 bases, and 9 bases had no gene match. CDR1 is SGHRS and CDR2 is YFSETQ in the germline V gene. CDR3 residues: CASSWGLADNSYEQYF. The CDR3 DNA sequence: TGCGCCAGCAGCTGGGGCCTAGCGGATAACTCCTACGAGCAGTACTTC.

For the CDR3, the DNA is TGCGCCAGCAGTGATTTAGATACCTACGAGCAGTACTTC. Protein: CASSDLDTYEQYF. The chain recombines TRBV10-1 with TRBJ2-7; D is ambiguous. Germline lookup yields CDR1 WNHNN and CDR2 SYGVQD (reference sequence). V was cut by 3 bases and J by 2 bases, with 8 bases left in between. This CDR3 is built from 13 residues.

The CDR3 here is CASSPDRTSTDTQYF. In nucleotides, the CDR3 is TGTGCCAGCAGCCCGGACAGGACTAGCACAGATACGCAGTATTTT. The rearrangement joins TRBV7-8 to TRBJ2-3; 7 positions match TRBD1. CDR1 and CDR2 from the germline V gene are SGHVS and FQNEAQ. Losses at the gene ends were 5 bases for V and 0 bases for J; bases not matched to a gene: 5. The CDR3 runs to 15 residues.

The chain combines TRBV29-1 with TRBJ2-1; 7 bases are a match to TRBD2. CDR3 length: 12 amino acids. Per germline, CDR1 SQVTM and CDR2 ANQGSEA. The V segment lost 5 bases and the J segment 9 bases; nucleotides outside the gene matches: 7. The CDR3 region has the DNA TGCAGCGTTCAAAGCGGGAAGGGTGAGCAGTTCTTC. Amino acid sequence: CSVQSGKGEQFF.

The genes are TRBV5-6 and TRBJ2-3; D may be TRBD1 (5 bases). The CDR3 spans 14 residues. Trimming took 1 base from V and 3 from J, leaving 9 bases between them. Germline V gene sequence: CDR1 SGHDT, CDR2 YYEEEE. The CDR3 spells CASSLRQGTDTQYF. The CDR3 region has the DNA TGTGCCAGCAGCTTGAGGCAGGGAACAGATACGCAGTATTTT.

The chain employs TRBV19 and TRBJ1-1; D remains unclear. V lost 5 bases and J 8 bases, leaving 9 bases between the germline ends. This CDR3 is 11 amino acids long. The germline V gene encodes CDR1 LNHDA and CDR2 SQIVND (reference sequence). The DNA of the CDR3 is TGTGCCAGTAGTTTGCGGGCAGAAGCTTTCTTT. Translating gives CASSLRAEAFF.